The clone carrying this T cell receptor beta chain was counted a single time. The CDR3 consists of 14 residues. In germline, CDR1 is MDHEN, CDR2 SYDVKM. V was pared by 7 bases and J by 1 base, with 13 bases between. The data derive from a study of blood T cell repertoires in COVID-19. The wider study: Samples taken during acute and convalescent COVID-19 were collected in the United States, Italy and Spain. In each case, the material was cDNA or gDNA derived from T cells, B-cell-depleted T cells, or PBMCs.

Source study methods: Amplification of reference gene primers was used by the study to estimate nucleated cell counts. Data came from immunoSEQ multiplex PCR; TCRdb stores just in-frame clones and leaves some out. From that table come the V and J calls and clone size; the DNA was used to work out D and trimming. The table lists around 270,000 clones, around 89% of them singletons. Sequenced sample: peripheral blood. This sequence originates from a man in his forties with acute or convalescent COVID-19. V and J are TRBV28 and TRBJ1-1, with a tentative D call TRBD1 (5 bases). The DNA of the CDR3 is TGTGCCAGCAAGATCCGGACAACGAACACTGAAGCTTTCTTT. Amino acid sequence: CASKIRTTNTEAFF. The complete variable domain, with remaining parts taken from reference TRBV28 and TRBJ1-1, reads DVKVTQSSRYLVKRTGEKVFLECVQDMDHENMFWYRQDPGLGLRLIYFSYDVKMKEKGDIPEGYSVSREKKERFSLILESASTNQTSMYLCASKIRTTNTEAFFGQGTRLTVV.